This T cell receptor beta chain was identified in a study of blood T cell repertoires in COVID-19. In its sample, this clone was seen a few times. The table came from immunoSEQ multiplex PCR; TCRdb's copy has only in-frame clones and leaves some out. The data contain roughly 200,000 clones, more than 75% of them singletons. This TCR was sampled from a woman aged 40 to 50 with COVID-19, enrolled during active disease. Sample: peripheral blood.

The chain's CDR3 is CASVSQSNRELFF. Written as DNA, the CDR3 is TGTGCCAGCGTTTCCCAATCTAACCGGGAGCTGTTTTTT. The chain joins TRBV5-4 to TRBJ2-2, with unresolved D. This CDR3 contains 13 residues. V lost 7 bases to trimming and J lost 9 bases, with 16 bases between them. Germline V gene lookup returns CDR1 SGHNT and CDR2 YYREEE (reference sequence).